Here is one T cell receptor beta chain with its context. Its specificity is unknown. The sample comes from a study of T cells in Graves' hyperthyroidism and ophthalmopathy. Thyroid ultrasound, orbital computed tomography, clinical symptoms, and serum thyroxine and TRAb underpinned diagnoses. Whole-study results and caveats: Onset of ophthalmopathy came a median approximately 6.9 months after the model predicted it. In the blood, most expanded thyroid clonotypes above 0.001 appeared as well. From stable hyperthyroidism, ophthalmopathy was set apart by a 13 V-J model.

From germline, CDR1 is MGHDK and CDR2 SYGVNS. The CDR3 contains 16 residues. V lost 1 base to trimming and J lost 4 bases; unmatched junction nucleotides: 4. Amplification of TCR beta CDR3 regions was performed using RNA transcripts as template. TCR CDR3 regions were first amplified by RT-PCR with HTBI primers. TCRdb called the multiplex PCR reads again in MiXCR, with one record for every CDR3 protein. Here the sample spans about 540,000 distinct CDR3 sequences, 35% to 55% being singletons. Sequenced sample: peripheral blood or thyroid tissue (not recorded which). The receptor's source is a woman aged 18-29 years with Graves' hyperthyroidism. This chain connects TRBV25-1 to TRBJ2-1; 10 positions agree with TRBD2. CDR3 sequence reads: CASSESGLASYNEQFF. The CDR3 DNA reads as TGTGCCAGCAGTGAATCGGGACTAGCGAGTTACAATGAGCAGTTCTTC.